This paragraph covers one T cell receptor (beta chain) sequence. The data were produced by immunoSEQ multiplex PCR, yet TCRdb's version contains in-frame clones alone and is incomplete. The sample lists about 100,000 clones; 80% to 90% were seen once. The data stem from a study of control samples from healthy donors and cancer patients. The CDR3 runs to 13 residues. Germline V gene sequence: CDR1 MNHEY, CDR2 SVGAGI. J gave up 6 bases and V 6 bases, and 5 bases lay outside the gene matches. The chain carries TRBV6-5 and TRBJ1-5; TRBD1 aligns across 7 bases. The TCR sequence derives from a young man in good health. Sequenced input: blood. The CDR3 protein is CASSLSGGQPQHF. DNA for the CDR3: TGTGCCAGCAGCCTCTCAGGGGGTCAGCCCCAGCATTTT.